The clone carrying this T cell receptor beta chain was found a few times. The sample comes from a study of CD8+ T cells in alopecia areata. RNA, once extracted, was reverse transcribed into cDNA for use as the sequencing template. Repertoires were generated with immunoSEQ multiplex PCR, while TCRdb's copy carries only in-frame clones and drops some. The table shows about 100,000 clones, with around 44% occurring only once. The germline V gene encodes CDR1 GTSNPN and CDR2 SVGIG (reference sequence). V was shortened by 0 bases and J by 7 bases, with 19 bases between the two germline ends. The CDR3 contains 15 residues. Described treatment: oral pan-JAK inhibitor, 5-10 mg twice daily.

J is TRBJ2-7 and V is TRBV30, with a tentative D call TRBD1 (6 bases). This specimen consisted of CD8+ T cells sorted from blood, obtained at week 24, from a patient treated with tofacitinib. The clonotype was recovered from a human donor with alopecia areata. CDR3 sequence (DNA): TGTGCCTGGAGTGTAATGGGGACATGGGCGGCTGAGCAGTACTTC. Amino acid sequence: CAWSVMGTWAAEQYF.